Listed below are T cell receptor beta chains from one sample, sequenced in a study of T cell repertoires in cytomegalovirus infection. The antigens these receptors bind are not known. TCRdb re-derived calls from the reads in MiXCR, one entry per CDR3 protein. The table records about 350,000 distinct CDR3 sequences, about 35% of them present only once. This sample comprised cultured PBMCs, obtained from culture after CMV antigen stimulation. The receptors originated from a human donor in good health (CMV status not recorded). Some clones in this sample may be carry-over from other donors' samples. Each CDR3 is given with its conserved first and last residue. Each record gives: CDR3 DNA, CDR3 protein, J gene, clone size, CDR3 length, D gene, V gene. D genes are given only for firm matches. Size is omitted from some rows. Given values are once, few, many or a class for expanded clones.

DNA: TGTGCCAGCAGCTTAGACTGGGACGCCGGTAATGAGCAGTTCTTC
CDR3: CASSLDWDAGNEQFF
J: TRBJ2-1
size: few
length: 15
D: NA
V: TRBV11-2

DNA: TGCAGTGCTAGAGTTGGGGGACAGGGGAACTATGGCTACACCTTC
CDR3: CSARVGGQGNYGYTF
J: TRBJ1-2
size: NA
length: 15
D: TRBD1
V: TRBV20-1

DNA: TGTGCCAGCGCGGGAGGGCCTGCAGATACGCAGTATTTT
CDR3: CASAGGPADTQYF
J: TRBJ2-3
size: few
length: 13
D: TRBD2
V: TRBV6-6

DNA: TGTGCCAGCAGCCCCAGGTCTTGGGTGAACACTGAAGCTTTCTTT
CDR3: CASSPRSWVNTEAFF
J: TRBJ1-1
size: many
length: 15
D: NA
V: TRBV6-2/TRBV6-3

DNA: TGCAGTGCTGTCTCTGCGGGAATAGATACGCAGTATTTT
CDR3: CSAVSAGIDTQYF
J: TRBJ2-3
size: many
length: 13
D: NA
V: TRBV20-1

DNA: TGTGCCAGCAGCTGGCTCGTCAATGAGCAGTTCTTC
CDR3: CASSWLVNEQFF
J: TRBJ2-1
size: few
length: 12
D: NA
V: TRBV7-2

DNA: TGTGCCAGCAGTACCGCCGGACAGGGGTATGGAGAGACCCAGTACTTC
CDR3: CASSTAGQGYGETQYF
J: TRBJ2-5
size: NA
length: 16
D: TRBD1
V: TRBV12-3/TRBV12-4

DNA: TGCAGCGTTGAGATAGGGGGCGAGGAGCCCCAGCATTTT
CDR3: CSVEIGGEEPQHF
J: TRBJ1-5
size: many
length: 13
D: TRBD1
V: TRBV29-1

DNA: TGTGCCAGCAGCTCCCAACAGCAAACCTACGAGCAGTACTTC
CDR3: CASSSQQQTYEQYF
J: TRBJ2-7
size: few
length: 14
D: NA
V: TRBV7-9

DNA: TGCGCCAGCAGCCAAGCCCAGGGAAACTATGGCTACACCTTC
CDR3: CASSQAQGNYGYTF
J: TRBJ1-2
size: NA
length: 14
D: NA
V: TRBV4-3

DNA: TGTGCCAGCAGTCCCGGGACCTTGCTCACAGATACGCAGTATTTT
CDR3: CASSPGTLLTDTQYF
J: TRBJ2-3
size: NA
length: 15
D: NA
V: TRBV27

DNA: TGTGCCACGGGAGGCGGGCTAATGAACACTGAAGCTTTCTTT
CDR3: CATGGGLMNTEAFF
J: TRBJ1-1
size: NA
length: 14
D: NA
V: TRBV15

DNA: TGTGCCAGCAGCGGACAGGGCTCAAAACTGTTTTTT
CDR3: CASSGQGSKLFF
J: TRBJ1-4
size: NA
length: 12
D: TRBD1
V: TRBV7-2

DNA: TGTGCCAGCAGGCGACCCCCACAGGGGCGCAAGGAGACCCAGTACTTC
CDR3: CASRRPPQGRKETQYF
J: TRBJ2-5
size: few
length: 16
D: TRBD1
V: TRBV6-2/TRBV6-3

DNA: TGTGCCAGCAGCTTCGCTTGGGGTAAAAGGCAGCCCCAGCATTTT
CDR3: CASSFAWGKRQPQHF
J: TRBJ1-5
size: few
length: 15
D: NA
V: TRBV7-2

DNA: TGTGCCAGTAGTGGGACTAGCGGGCTCCACAATGAGCAGTTCTTC
CDR3: CASSGTSGLHNEQFF
J: TRBJ2-1
size: NA
length: 15
D: TRBD2
V: TRBV19

DNA: TGTGCCAGCAGCCATGGGGACCAAACTAATGAAAAACTGTTTTTT
CDR3: CASSHGDQTNEKLFF
J: TRBJ1-4
size: NA
length: 15
D: NA
V: TRBV11-1

DNA: TGTGCCAGCAGCCTAGCGGGAGGAGGCCGTGAGCAGTTCTTC
CDR3: CASSLAGGGREQFF
J: TRBJ2-1
size: many
length: 14
D: TRBD2
V: TRBV7-2

DNA: TGTGCCAGCAGCCCACGGACAGGGCCGAACACTGAAGCTTTCTTT
CDR3: CASSPRTGPNTEAFF
J: TRBJ1-1
size: few
length: 15
D: TRBD1
V: TRBV7-2

DNA: TGTGCCAGCAGCCTCGACAGGACTAGCGGGATCTACGAGCAGTACTTC
CDR3: CASSLDRTSGIYEQYF
J: TRBJ2-7
size: many
length: 16
D: TRBD2
V: TRBV7-2